One and the same sample provided the 19 T cell receptor beta chains below, sequenced in a study of T cell responses to AZD1222 COVID-19 vaccine. TCRdb's table, derived via immunoSEQ multiplex PCR, lists solely in-frame clones and lacks some. The sample includes roughly 100,000 clones, around 86% of them seen just once. This specimen was peripheral blood, taken 28 days after the second dose of the MenACWY control vaccine. The source is an adult who received the MenACWY meningococcal vaccine as a control.

The rearrangement uses TRBV28 and TRBJ1-2, with 8 positions matching TRBD1. CDR1 MDHEN and CDR2 SYDVKM come from the germline V gene. The CDR3 loop spans 15 amino acids. J lost 2 bases, V lost 6 bases, and 8 bases had no gene match. Written as DNA, the CDR3 is TGTGCCAGCAGCCCACGGACAGGGAGGAACTATGGCTACACCTTC. Amino acid sequence: CASSPRTGRNYGYTF.

This clone was recorded only once. CDR3 coding DNA: TGTGCCAGCTGTGCTAGCGGGGGGCTCTACAATGAGCAGTTCTTC. Translation gives CASCASGGLYNEQFF. This chain uses TRBV6-6 with TRBJ2-1; 11 bases are shared with TRBD2. The V gene's germline CDR1 is MNHNY and CDR2 SVGAGI (reference sequence). The length of the CDR3 is 15 residues. The V gene end was trimmed by 8 bases and the J gene end by 3 bases; junction bases not matched to a gene: 6.

This clone was counted once. This chain links TRBV18 with TRBJ1-2; maybe TRBD1 (5 bases). CDR1 is KGHSH, CDR2 LQKENI, per germline. The CDR3 consists of 15 residues. The V and J ends lost 5 bases and 1 base respectively, with 14 bases between them. The CDR3 here is CASSGTMRNNYGYTF. The CDR3 DNA reads TGTGCCAGCTCAGGGACCATGAGGAATAACTATGGCTACACCTTC. Together with reference TRBV18 and TRBJ1-2, the CDR3 gives the full variable domain: NAGVMQNPRHLVRRRGQEARLRCSPMKGHSHVYWYRQLPEEGLKFMVYLQKENIIDESGMPKERFSAEFPKEGPSILRIQQVVRGDSAAYFCASSGTMRNNYGYTFGSGTRLTVV.

The chain is built from TRBV28 and TRBJ2-7, with D perhaps TRBD1 (6 bases). The CDR3 spans 17 residues. Trimming stripped 5 bases from V and 0 bases from J, with 20 bases between. Germline V lookup: CDR1 MDHEN, CDR2 SYDVKM. The CDR3 here is CASSLLFTRDNSYEQYF. The CDR3 nucleotides are TGTGCCAGCAGTCTGCTCTTTACCCGGGACAACTCCTACGAGCAGTACTTC.

This clone came up a few times. The chain links TRBV7-3 to TRBJ2-2; D remains ambiguous. Trimming took 1 base from V and 6 from J, leaving 6 bases between them. The CDR3 length is 13 residues. Germline values: CDR1 SGHTA, CDR2 FQGTGA. CDR3 region: CASSLIGSGELFF. In DNA form, the CDR3 reads TGTGCCAGCAGCTTAATAGGCTCCGGGGAGCTGTTTTTT.

This clone was found once. The gene calls are TRBV28 and TRBJ2-5; no reliable D call. V shed 5 bases and J shed 5 bases, with 9 bases lying between them. The germline CDR1 and CDR2 sequences are MDHEN and SYDVKM. The CDR3 runs 12 residues. CDR3 in amino acids: CASSKGHETQYF. As DNA, the CDR3 is TGTGCCAGCAGTAAAGGGCACGAGACCCAGTACTTC.

This rearrangement joins TRBV23-1 to TRBJ1-3, with 8 bases that match TRBD1. TRBV23-1 is an ORF, with its function uncertain. The ends lost 2 bases at V and 7 bases at J; junction bases unmatched: 13. The length of the CDR3 is 17 residues. CDR3 sequence reads: CASSQRTGLRACNTIYF. The DNA for the CDR3 is TGCGCCAGCAGTCAAAGGACAGGGTTGCGTGCTTGTAACACCATATATTTT.

This chain uses TRBV7-2 with TRBJ2-1; 7 bases are shared with TRBD2. The CDR3 runs to 13 residues. The germline CDR1 and CDR2 sequences are SGHTA and FQGNSA. After removal of 5 bases from V and 6 bases from J, the junction contained 4 bases not matched to a gene. Here the CDR3 DNA reads TGTGCCAGCAGCGAAGCGGGGTCCAATGAGCAGTTCTTC. Its translation is CASSEAGSNEQFF.

The CDR3 loop reads CASSPDRVREQYF. The CDR3 bases are TGTGCCAGCAGTCCGGACAGGGTGCGGGAGCAGTACTTC. This rearrangement joins TRBV6-5 to TRBJ2-7; 8 nucleotides match TRBD1. Germline V gene data show CDR1 as MNHEY and CDR2 as SVGAGI. CDR3 length: 13 amino acids. The V gene end was trimmed by 5 bases and the J gene end by 7 bases; junction bases not matched to a gene: 7.

The DNA for the CDR3 is TGTGCCAGCGGCCGGAACTTAGTTGCCGAGCAGTACTTC. Its translation: CASGRNLVAEQYF. The gene calls are TRBV2 and TRBJ2-7, with D uncertain. Trimming took 8 bases from V and 6 from J, leaving 17 bases between them. Germline-derived CDR1 and CDR2 are SNHLY and FYNNEI. CDR3 length: 13 amino acids.

The rearrangement links TRBV7-9 to TRBJ1-1; 7 positions match TRBD1. V lost 1 base and J lost 8; bases outside the gene matches: 7. CDR3 length equals 14 residues. Germline loops: CDR1 SEHNR, CDR2 FQNEAQ (reference sequence). The CDR3 DNA reads TGTGCCAGCAGCTTAGAAGGAGGGGGCAGGGAAGCTTTCTTT. It translates to CASSLEGGGREAFF.

V gene TRBV10-2 combines with J gene TRBJ2-6; perhaps TRBD1 as D (5 bases). The CDR3 is made up of 15 amino acids. The germline CDR1 and CDR2 sequences are WSHSY and SAAADI. The V gene lost 4 bases and the J gene lost 1 base, with 8 bases spanning the gap. The CDR3 nucleotides read TGCGCCAGCAGTGGGCAGGGATCTGGGGCCAACGTCCTGACTTTC. Protein: CASSGQGSGANVLTF.

V gene TRBV7-2 combines with J gene TRBJ1-2; 7 bases are a match to TRBD1. The trim removed 3 bases at V and 7 bases at J, leaving 8 bases unmatched. This CDR3 has 14 residues. Germline V gene data show CDR1 as SGHTA and CDR2 as FQGNSA. The CDR3 DNA follows: TGTGCCAGCAGCTTGGACCTTCAGGGGGGTGGCTACACCTTC. Translation: CASSLDLQGGGYTF. Looking up the rest from reference TRBV7-2 and TRBJ1-2 gives the full variable domain: GAGVSQSPSNKVTEKGKDVELRCDPISGHTALYWYRQSLGQGLEFLIYFQGNSAPDKSGLPSDRFSAERTGGSVSTLTIQRTQQEDSAVYLCASSLDLQGGGYTFGSGTRLTVV.

J is TRBJ1-2 and V is TRBV18, with a weak D call TRBD1 (5 bases). Per the germline V gene, CDR1 is KGHSH and CDR2 is LQKENI. This CDR3 has 12 amino acids. V lost 2 bases and J lost 6, with 7 bases in between. Here the CDR3 reads CASSPMGDGYTF. The CDR3 region has the DNA TGTGCCAGCTCACCAATGGGGGATGGCTACACCTTC. The entire variable domain, with the rest obtained from reference TRBV18 and TRBJ1-2, is as follows: NAGVMQNPRHLVRRRGQEARLRCSPMKGHSHVYWYRQLPEEGLKFMVYLQKENIIDESGMPKERFSAEFPKEGPSILRIQQVVRGDSAAYFCASSPMGDGYTFGSGTRLTVV.

In DNA form, the CDR3 reads TGTGCCAGCAGCCCCAAGGACTGGAGCGACATTCAGTACTTC. This translates into CASSPKDWSDIQYF. J is TRBJ2-4 and V is TRBV7-9; perhaps TRBD2 as D (5 bases). The V gene's germline CDR1 is SEHNR and CDR2 FQNEAQ (reference sequence). There are 14 residues in the CDR3. V was trimmed by 5 bases and J by 8 bases, leaving 16 bases between them.

This chain links TRBV12-3 or TRBV12-4 with TRBJ1-6; unclear D gene. The CDR3 sequence is 12 residues long. The V end was cut by 4 bases, the J end by 10 bases, with 8 bases between. The CDR3 spells CASSSGPSPLHF. The CDR3 bases are TGTGCCAGCAGTTCGGGTCCCTCACCCCTCCACTTT.

V is TRBV7-2 and J is TRBJ2-7; TRBD1 aligns across 9 bases. This CDR3 has 14 residues. J gave up 2 bases and V 3 bases, and 2 bases lay outside the gene matches. Germline CDR1 is SGHTA and CDR2 is FQGNSA. The CDR3 DNA sequence: TGTGCCAGCAGCTTGGACAGGGGCGCCTACGAGCAGTACTTC. This encodes CASSLDRGAYEQYF.

The V and J genes are TRBV7-6 and TRBJ2-2, with TRBD1 matching over 8 bases. From germline, CDR1 is SGHVS and CDR2 FNYEAQ. This CDR3 has 13 amino acids. The ends lost 5 bases at V and 5 bases at J; junction bases unmatched: 1. CDR3 sequence reads: CASSRQGTGELFF. CDR3 nucleotides: TGTGCCAGCAGCCGACAGGGGACCGGGGAGCTGTTTTTT.

The chain couples TRBV7-2 to TRBJ2-3; TRBD2 agrees at 13 bases. V lost 5 bases and J lost 2; bases outside the gene matches: 7. The V gene's germline CDR1 is SGHTA and CDR2 FQGNSA. The CDR3 covers 17 residues. CDR3 sequence reads: CASSPNGLAGVTDTQYF. The CDR3 nucleotides are TGTGCCAGCAGCCCTAATGGACTAGCGGGGGTCACAGATACGCAGTATTTT.